The source of this TCR beta chain is a study of T cells in Graves' hyperthyroidism and ophthalmopathy. General study results and limits: Ophthalmopathy and stable hyperthyroidism were separated by a 13 V-J model.

Germline loops: CDR1 MNHEY, CDR2 SVGEGT. The CDR3 has 11 residues. Trimming removed 8 bases at V and 9 bases at J, with 11 bases between. Comments on this clonotype: Antigen unknown.

The TCR beta CDR3 regions underwent amplification using RNA transcripts as the source. Initially, a first-round RT-PCR of the TCR CDR3 employed the HTBI primer set. MiXCR was run by TCRdb on the multiplex PCR reads, yielding one entry per CDR3 protein. The sample gives about 640,000 distinct CDR3 sequences, 20% to 25% of which show up once; roughly 30% is in the top ten. The chain carries TRBV6-2 or TRBV6-3 and TRBJ2-1; D remains ambiguous. The sequenced sample consisted of blood. The sequence was obtained from a young man with Graves' ophthalmopathy. The CDR3 DNA reads TGTGCCAGCGGAGTCTGGCCTGAGCAGTTCTTC. Translation gives CASGVWPEQFF.